Listed here are 18 T cell receptor beta chains from one sample, sequenced in a study of T cells after yellow fever vaccination. Each CDR3 protein is one row after TCRdb ran MiXCR on the 5' RACE reads. The sample lists a few hundred thousand distinct CDR3 sequences; approximately 4.3% were seen once. This material consisted of PBMCs, taken 15 days after the yellow fever booster vaccination. The receptor source for this set is a man aged 18-30 years who received the YFV17D yellow fever vaccine.

This clonotype was seen at least ten times. CDR3 bases: TGTGCCAGCTCACCTGACTACAATGAGCAGTTCTTC. The encoded protein is CASSPDYNEQFF. The chain couples TRBV18 to TRBJ2-1, with D hard to call. V lost 3 bases and J 3 bases, leaving 3 bases between the germline ends. Germline loops: CDR1 KGHSH, CDR2 LQKENI. CDR3 size: 12 residues.

V usage is TRBV5-4 and J usage is TRBJ2-2, with D perhaps TRBD2 (6 bases). The CDR3 consists of 21 residues. The germline CDR1 and CDR2 sequences are SGHNT and YYREEE (reference sequence). V lost 1 base and J 5 bases, leaving 30 bases between the germline ends. CDR3 bases: TGTGCCAGCAGCTTGTTAGGGCCCCAGAGTGGAGGGCCCTACGGGACCGGGGAGCTGTTTTTT. It translates to CASSLLGPQSGGPYGTGELFF. The variable domain in full, with the rest retrieved from reference TRBV5-4 and TRBJ2-2, is ETGVTQSPTHLIKTRGQQVTLRCSSQSGHNTVSWYQQALGQGPQFIFQYYREEENGRGNFPPRFSGLQFPNYSSELNVNALELDDSALYLCASSLLGPQSGGPYGTGELFFGEGSRLTVL.

There are many counts of this clonotype. V is TRBV5-1 and J is TRBJ2-1; D is perhaps TRBD1 (6 bases). Per the germline V gene, CDR1 is SGHRS and CDR2 is YFSETQ. The CDR3 consists of 12 residues. V was clipped by 2 bases and J by 7 bases, with 7 bases between them. CDR3 sequence reads: CASSFRGNEQFF. The CDR3 DNA is TGCGCCAGCAGCTTTAGGGGGAATGAGCAGTTCTTC.

This chain connects TRBV5-1 to TRBJ2-2; TRBD2 matches at 12 bases. With 2 bases clipped from V and 2 bases from J, the junction kept 1 base outside the gene matches. This CDR3 is built from 16 residues. Germline CDR1 and CDR2: SGHRS and YFSETQ. The CDR3 loop is CASSLLAGGNTGELFF. CDR3 sequence (DNA): TGCGCCAGCAGCTTACTAGCGGGGGGTAACACCGGGGAGCTGTTTTTT.

There are a few counts of this clonotype. This chain connects TRBV5-1 to TRBJ1-1, with D possibly TRBD1 on 6 matching bases. Trimming shortened V by 6 bases and J by 0 bases, and 9 bases separated the two germline ends. CDR1 and CDR2 (germline): SGHRS, YFSETQ. The CDR3 is 13 amino acids. The CDR3 is CASIGTLNTEAFF. The CDR3 DNA reads as TGCGCCAGCATCGGGACACTGAACACTGAAGCTTTCTTT.

This clonotype was picked up many times. The genes are TRBV5-1 and TRBJ2-7, with D unclear. The CDR3 extends over 14 amino acids. Trimming took 1 base from V and 3 from J, leaving 11 bases between them. Germline V gives CDR1 SGHRS, CDR2 YFSETQ. DNA for the CDR3: TGCGCCAGCAGCTTGTTCACAAGCCTCTACGAGCAGTACTTC. Translated, it gives CASSLFTSLYEQYF. Filled out from reference TRBV5-1 and TRBJ2-7, the complete variable domain reads KAGVTQTPRYLIKTRGQQVTLSCSPISGHRSVSWYQQTPGQGLQFLFEYFSETQRNKGNFPGRFSGRQFSNSRSEMNVSTLELGDSALYLCASSLFTSLYEQYFGPGTRLTVT.

In nucleotides, the CDR3 is TGCAGCGTTGAAGTAGGGCTCCACGTAACCGGGGAGCTGTTTTTT. Protein product: CSVEVGLHVTGELFF. V usage is TRBV29-1 and J usage is TRBJ2-2; no firm D call. V was clipped by 1 base and J by 5 bases, with 14 bases between them. The CDR3 covers 15 residues. The germline V gene has CDR1 SQVTM and CDR2 ANQGSEA.

This chain links TRBV18 with TRBJ1-3; no clear D gene. The CDR3 is made up of 13 amino acids. In germline, CDR1 is KGHSH, CDR2 LQKENI. Trimming shortened V by 3 bases and J by 8 bases, and 11 bases separated the two germline ends. In DNA, the CDR3 is TGTGCCAGCTCACCTCGGTTTGGGGACACCATATATTTT. Translated: CASSPRFGDTIYF.

The chain combines TRBV5-1 with TRBJ2-5; D gene uncertain. V was trimmed by 5 bases and J by 3 bases, leaving 11 bases between them. Germline V lookup: CDR1 SGHRS, CDR2 YFSETQ. The length of the CDR3 is 13 residues. The DNA of the CDR3 is TGCGCCAGCAGTACCCCGGGTGAAGAGACCCAGTACTTC. Its protein product is CASSTPGEETQYF. Full variable domain (remainder filled in from reference TRBV5-1 and TRBJ2-5): KAGVTQTPRYLIKTRGQQVTLSCSPISGHRSVSWYQQTPGQGLQFLFEYFSETQRNKGNFPGRFSGRQFSNSRSEMNVSTLELGDSALYLCASSTPGEETQYFGPGTRLLVL.

The chain's CDR3 is CASSLGEGLIHTEAFF. Here the CDR3 DNA reads TGTGCCAGCAGCTTAGGCGAGGGGTTGATTCACACTGAAGCTTTCTTT. The V and J genes are TRBV7-8 and TRBJ1-1; D might be TRBD1 (5 bases). CDR3 length: 16 amino acids. Germline V CDR1 and CDR2: SGHVS, FQNEAQ. The germline V and J ends were trimmed by 1 base and 3 bases, with 15 bases remaining between them. The full variable domain, in which reference TRBV7-8 and TRBJ1-1 provide the parts outside the CDR3, is GAGVSQSPRYKVAKRGQDVALRCDPISGHVSLFWYQQALGQGPEFLTYFQNEAQLDKSGLPSDRFFAERPEGSVSTLKIQRTQQEDSAVYLCASSLGEGLIHTEAFFGQGTRLTVV.

A few counts support this clonotype. The rearrangement joins TRBV20-1 to TRBJ1-5, with 7 bases fitting TRBD1. Germline V lookup: CDR1 DFQATT, CDR2 SNEGSKA (reference sequence). The CDR3 runs to 13 residues. V shed 7 bases and J 6 bases; nucleotides not matched to a gene: 9. As DNA, the CDR3 is TGCAGTGTCACCGACAGGGAGGGTCAGCCCCAGCATTTT. Its translation: CSVTDREGQPQHF.

This clonotype was seen ten or more times. The chain has TRBV6-1 and TRBJ2-1, with TRBD2 matching over 11 bases. V gave up 6 bases and J gave up 4 bases; unmatched junction bases: 5. Germline CDR1 MNHNS, CDR2 SASEGT. The CDR3 contains 15 residues. The CDR3 sequence: CASSAIAGGYNEQFF. The CDR3 DNA follows: TGTGCCAGCAGCGCAATAGCGGGGGGGTACAATGAGCAGTTCTTC.

V and J are TRBV7-9 and TRBJ1-2, with a weak D call TRBD1 (6 bases). CDR3 size: 15 residues. The germline V gene has CDR1 SEHNR and CDR2 FQNEAQ (reference sequence). The V end was cut by 4 bases, the J end by 3 bases, with 15 bases between. The CDR3 nucleotides are TGTGCCAGCAGCTCCGGACAGCCTATATACTATGGCTACACCTTC. This encodes CASSSGQPIYYGYTF.

This clonotype was detected ten times or more. The chain is built from TRBV9 and TRBJ2-3, with D hard to call. CDR1 is SGDLS, CDR2 YYNGEE, per germline. Trimming took 4 bases from V and 3 from J, leaving 15 bases between them. CDR3 length: 15 amino acids. Written as DNA, the CDR3 is TGTGCCAGCAGCTCCCTATGGTCCCTGACAGATACGCAGTATTTT. The encoded protein is CASSSLWSLTDTQYF. Complete variable domain (other parts from reference TRBV9 and TRBJ2-3): DSGVTQTPKHLITATGQRVTLRCSPRSGDLSVYWYQQSLDQGLQFLIQYYNGEERAKGNILERFSAQQFPDLHSELNLSSLELGDSALYFCASSSLWSLTDTQYFGPGTRLTVL.

The J gene is TRBJ2-5, the V gene TRBV5-4, with D maybe TRBD1 (6 bases). V lost 7 bases to trimming and J lost 5 bases, with 12 bases between them. CDR3 length equals 12 residues. CDR1 and CDR2 (germline): SGHNT, YYREEE (reference sequence). As DNA, the CDR3 is TGTGCCAGCGCGACAGGAGCGGAGACCCAGTACTTC. As protein: CASATGAETQYF.

This clonotype was seen repeatedly, ten times or more. CDR3 in amino acids: CASSLYRAYEQYF. The CDR3 coding sequence is TGTGCCAGCAGTTTATACAGGGCCTACGAGCAGTACTTC. The J gene is TRBJ2-7, the V gene TRBV12-3 or TRBV12-4; TRBD1 might be the D (6 bases). V lost 2 bases and J lost 2, with 7 bases in between. The CDR3 sequence is 13 residues long.

The table lists this clonotype with many counts. V and J are TRBV12-3 or TRBV12-4 and TRBJ1-1; D is perhaps TRBD1 (6 bases). Trimming left V 11 bases short and J 8 bases short, with 18 bases between. The CDR3 has 12 residues. The CDR3 reads CAGHRVLGEAFF. CDR3 DNA sequence: TGTGCCGGCCACAGGGTACTAGGGGAAGCTTTCTTT.

The sample holds many counts of this clonotype. The chain recombines TRBV12-3 or TRBV12-4 with TRBJ1-1; a weak D match, TRBD1 (6 bases). Trimming stripped 10 bases from V and 1 base from J, with 19 bases between. There are 15 residues in the CDR3. CDR3 residues: CATGAQGIGNTEAFF. As DNA, the CDR3 is TGTGCCACCGGAGCACAGGGTATAGGGAACACTGAAGCTTTCTTT.